One and the same sample provided the 2 T cell receptor beta chains below, sequenced in a study of T cells after yellow fever vaccination. TCRdb re-called the 5' RACE reads with MiXCR, one entry per CDR3 protein. This table has more than 300,000 distinct CDR3 sequences, 3.5% to 4.5% appearing once. The sequenced sample was PBMCs, obtained 15 days after the yellow fever booster vaccination. Receptor source: a man between 18 and 35 years old who received the YFV17D yellow fever vaccine.

The chain employs TRBV7-8 and TRBJ1-4; no definite D call. Germline V gene data show CDR1 as SGHVS and CDR2 as FQNEAQ. The CDR3 consists of 15 residues. Trimming stripped 5 bases from V and 3 bases from J, with 13 bases between. The CDR3 DNA reads as TGTGCCAGCAGCCCACCCGGCGGGCCTAATGAAAAACTGTTTTTT. The encoded protein is CASSPPGGPNEKLFF. The full variable domain, with the rest looked up from reference TRBV7-8 and TRBJ1-4, is GAGVSQSPRYKVAKRGQDVALRCDPISGHVSLFWYQQALGQGPEFLTYFQNEAQLDKSGLPSDRFFAERPEGSVSTLKIQRTQQEDSAVYLCASSPPGGPNEKLFFGSGTQLSVL.

This clonotype was counted only a few times. V gene TRBV24-1 combines with J gene TRBJ2-1, with TRBD2 matching over 7 bases. Germline V gives CDR1 KGHDR, CDR2 SFDVKD. Trimming took 7 bases from V and 3 from J; bases not matched to a gene: 5. The length of the CDR3 is 14 residues. CDR3 amino acids: CATSLGGDYNEQFF. The CDR3 nucleotides read TGTGCCACCAGCCTGGGAGGGGACTACAATGAGCAGTTCTTC.